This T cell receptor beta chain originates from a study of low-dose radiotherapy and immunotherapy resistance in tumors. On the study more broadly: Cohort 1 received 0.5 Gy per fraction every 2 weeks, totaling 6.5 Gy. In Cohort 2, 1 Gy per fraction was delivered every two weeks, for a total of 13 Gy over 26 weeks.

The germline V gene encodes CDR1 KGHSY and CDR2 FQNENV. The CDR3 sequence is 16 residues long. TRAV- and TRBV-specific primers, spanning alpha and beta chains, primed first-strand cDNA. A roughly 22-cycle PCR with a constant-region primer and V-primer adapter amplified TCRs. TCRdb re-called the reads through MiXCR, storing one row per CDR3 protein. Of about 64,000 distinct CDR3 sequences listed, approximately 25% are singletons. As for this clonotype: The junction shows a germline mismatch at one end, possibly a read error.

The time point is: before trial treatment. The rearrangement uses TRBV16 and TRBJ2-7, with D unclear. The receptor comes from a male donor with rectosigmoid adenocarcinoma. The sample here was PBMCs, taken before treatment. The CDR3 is CARSLPSDIATYEQYF. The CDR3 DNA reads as TGTGCCAGAAGCCTACCGTCAGACATTGCGACCTACGAGCAGTACTTC.